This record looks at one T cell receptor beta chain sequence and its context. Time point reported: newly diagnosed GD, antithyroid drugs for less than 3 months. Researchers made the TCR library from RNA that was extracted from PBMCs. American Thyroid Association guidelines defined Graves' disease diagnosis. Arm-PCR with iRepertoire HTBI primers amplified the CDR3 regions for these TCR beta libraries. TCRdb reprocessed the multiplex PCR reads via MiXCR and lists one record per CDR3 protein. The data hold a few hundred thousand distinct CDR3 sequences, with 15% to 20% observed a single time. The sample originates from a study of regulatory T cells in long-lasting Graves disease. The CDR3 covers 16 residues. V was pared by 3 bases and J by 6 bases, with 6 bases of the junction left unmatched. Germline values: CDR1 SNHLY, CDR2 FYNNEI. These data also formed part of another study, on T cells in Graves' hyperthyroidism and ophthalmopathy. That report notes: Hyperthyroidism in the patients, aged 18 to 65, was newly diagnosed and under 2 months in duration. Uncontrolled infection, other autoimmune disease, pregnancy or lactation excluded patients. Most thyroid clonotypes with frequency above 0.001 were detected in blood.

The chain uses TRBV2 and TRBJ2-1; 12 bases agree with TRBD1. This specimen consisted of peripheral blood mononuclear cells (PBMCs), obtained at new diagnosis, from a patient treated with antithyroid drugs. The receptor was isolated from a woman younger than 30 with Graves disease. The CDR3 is CASSDLGQGAANEQFF. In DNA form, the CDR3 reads TGTGCCAGCAGTGATTTGGGACAGGGGGCGGCCAATGAGCAGTTCTTC.